This TCR beta chain was captured by sequencing in a study of CD8 T cells in ankylosing spondylitis. Study-wide findings and caveats: In synovial fluid and blood from reactive arthritis, some motif variants were previously reported. Characteristic, it appeared, of ankylosing spondylitis blood was a TCR beta motif of eight highly homologous variants. Clones linked to disease were reported to show significant enrichment in matched ankylosing spondylitis synovial fluid. CD8+ by phenotype, disease-linked clones were relatively rare in peripheral blood.

TCRdb ran MiXCR on the 5' RACE reads and lists one entry per CDR3 protein. Of over 700,000 distinct CDR3 sequences listed, under 20% are singletons. Germline V gene data show CDR1 as SGHVS and CDR2 as FQNEAQ. V lost 2 bases and J 0 bases, leaving 11 bases between the germline ends. The CDR3 consists of 16 residues. This clonotype came up a few times. No antigen is known for it. The rearrangement joins TRBV7-8 to TRBJ1-5; weak D call: TRBD1 (6 bases). This sequence originates from a male donor with ankylosing spondylitis. Sequenced material: blood, either unsorted or a sorted T cell fraction (not recorded which). CDR3 loop: CASSLTRDNSNQPQHF. CDR3 DNA: TGTGCCAGCAGCTTAACCCGGGACAATAGCAATCAGCCCCAGCATTTT.